This record concerns one TCR beta chain sequence. TCRdb's table, derived via immunoSEQ multiplex PCR, lists solely in-frame clones and lacks some. This table holds 2,200 or so clones, about 35% found once. The data were obtained in a study of T cells in localized non-small cell lung cancer. V lost 1 base to trimming and J lost 4 bases, with 11 bases between them. The CDR3 is made up of 15 amino acids. Germline V lookup: CDR1 LNHDA, CDR2 SQIVND (reference sequence). The sequencing here drew on lung tumor tissue, taken before any cancer treatment. This sequence was found in a female donor of 60 years or more with stage I lung adenocarcinoma. The chain recombines TRBV19 with TRBJ1-5, with a possible D match to TRBD1 (5 bases). CDR3 residues: CASSIAGNGNQPQHF. The CDR3 bases are TGTGCCAGTAGTATAGCAGGGAACGGTAATCAGCCCCAGCATTTT.